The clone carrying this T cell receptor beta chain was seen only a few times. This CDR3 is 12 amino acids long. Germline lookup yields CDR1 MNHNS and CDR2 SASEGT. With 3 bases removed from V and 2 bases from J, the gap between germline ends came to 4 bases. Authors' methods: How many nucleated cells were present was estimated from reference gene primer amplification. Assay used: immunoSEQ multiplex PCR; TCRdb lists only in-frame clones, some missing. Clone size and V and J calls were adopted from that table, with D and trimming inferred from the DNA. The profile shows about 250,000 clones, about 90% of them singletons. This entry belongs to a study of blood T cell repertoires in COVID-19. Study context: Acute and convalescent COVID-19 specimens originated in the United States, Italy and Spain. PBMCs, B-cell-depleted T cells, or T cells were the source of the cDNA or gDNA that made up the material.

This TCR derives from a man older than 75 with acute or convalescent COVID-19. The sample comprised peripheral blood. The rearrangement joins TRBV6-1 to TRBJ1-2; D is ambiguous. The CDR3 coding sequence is TGTGCCAGCAGTGACAGGAACTATGGCTACACCTTC. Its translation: CASSDRNYGYTF.